This T cell receptor beta chain emerged from a study of CD8 T cells in Susac syndrome. Age- and sex-matched healthy donors served as the control group. Roughly 0.5 to 1 ug RNA was reverse transcribed with random hexamers. TCRdb re-called the immunoSEQ multiplex PCR reads with MiXCR, one entry per CDR3 protein. The sample lists roughly 180,000 distinct CDR3 sequences; just under 95% were seen once. This CDR3 contains 15 residues. The V and J ends lost 4 bases and 9 bases respectively, with 19 bases between them. The germline V gene encodes CDR1 SGHAT and CDR2 FQNNGV. The chain recombines TRBV11-2 with TRBJ2-1; TRBD2 might be the D (6 bases). The clonotype originates from a human donor in good health. Sequences were obtained from CD4+ T cells from PBMCs. The CDR3: CASSSTTRPTAEQFF. CDR3 coding DNA: TGTGCCAGCAGCTCCACGACTAGACCTACGGCTGAGCAGTTCTTC.